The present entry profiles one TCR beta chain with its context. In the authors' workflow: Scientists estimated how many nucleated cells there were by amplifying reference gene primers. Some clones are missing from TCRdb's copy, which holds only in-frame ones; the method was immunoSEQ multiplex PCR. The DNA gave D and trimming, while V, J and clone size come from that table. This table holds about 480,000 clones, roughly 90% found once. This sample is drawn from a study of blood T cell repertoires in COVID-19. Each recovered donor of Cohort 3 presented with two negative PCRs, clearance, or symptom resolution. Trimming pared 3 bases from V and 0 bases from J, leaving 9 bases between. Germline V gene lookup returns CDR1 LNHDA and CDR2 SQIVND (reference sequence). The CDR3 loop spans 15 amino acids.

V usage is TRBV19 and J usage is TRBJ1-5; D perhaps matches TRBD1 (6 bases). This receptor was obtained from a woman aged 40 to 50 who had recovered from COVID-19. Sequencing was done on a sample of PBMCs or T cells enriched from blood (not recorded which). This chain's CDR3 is CASSIGDISNQPQHF. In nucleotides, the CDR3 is TGTGCCAGTAGTATTGGGGACATTAGCAATCAGCCCCAGCATTTT.